This TCR beta chain was profiled in a study of beta chain features in type 1 diabetes. Background on the study: Across the samples, around 110,000,000 sorted cells were examined in total.

Findings and limits, study-wide: For patients, the naive, central memory and Treg TCRB repertoires appeared more alike than for healthy donors. Reduced insertions and increased deletions marked VDJ junctions in type 1 diabetes patients.

The authors reverse transcribed all of the isolated RNA, so sequencing captured expressed TCRB transcripts. TCRdb's copy holds only in-frame clones and misses some; the assay was immunoSEQ multiplex PCR. This table holds 350,000 to 450,000 clones, about 14% found once. In germline, CDR1 is MNHNS, CDR2 SASEGT. The CDR3 covers 14 residues. Trimming took 4 bases from V and 7 from J, leaving 14 bases between them. This clone occurred once. Its antigen is undetermined. The chain has TRBV6-1 and TRBJ2-4, with D perhaps matching TRBD2 (5 bases). Sequenced input: naive CD4+ T cells from blood. This receptor was identified in a man aged 25 to 40 in good health. In DNA, the CDR3 is TGTGCCAGCAGTGCGAGCGGTATGGGGAACATTCAGTACTTC. This sequence encodes CASSASGMGNIQYF.